The 25 T cell receptor beta chains reported below all come from one sample, sequenced in a study of CD8 T cells in ankylosing spondylitis. MiXCR was run by TCRdb on the 5' RACE reads, yielding one entry per CDR3 protein. The table records about 240,000 distinct CDR3 sequences, approximately 12% of them present only once. The sequenced sample consisted of blood, either unsorted or a sorted T cell fraction (not recorded which). These receptors came from a male donor with ankylosing spondylitis or in good health (not recorded which).

This clonotype was recorded many times. V gene TRBV29-1 combines with J gene TRBJ2-2; D ambiguous. Trimming shortened V by 7 bases and J by 2 bases, and 8 bases separated the two germline ends. CDR1 and CDR2 (germline): SQVTM, ANQGSEA. The CDR3 has 12 amino acids. CDR3 sequence: CSAGRNTGELFF. The CDR3 nucleotides read TGCAGCGCCGGTAGAAACACCGGGGAGCTGTTTTTT.

Ten or more counts support this clonotype. The chain joins TRBV4-1 to TRBJ2-7; the D call may be TRBD1 or TRBD2 (5 bases each). This CDR3 comprises 14 residues. Germline V lookup: CDR1 MGHRA, CDR2 YSYEKL. V lost 3 bases, J lost 3 bases, and 12 bases lay in between. The CDR3 DNA follows: TGCGCCAGCAGCCATCCTGGGGGATACTACGAGCAGTACTTC. This sequence encodes CASSHPGGYYEQYF.

This clonotype was recorded at least ten times. The chain recombines TRBV2 with TRBJ2-3, with TRBD2 as a possible D gene (6 bases). Germline CDR1 SNHLY, CDR2 FYNNEI. Between the trimmed V and J ends, which lost 6 bases and 6 bases, there was a span of 13 bases. The CDR3 contains 13 residues. This CDR3 reads CASRSSGVDTQYF. The CDR3 DNA reads TGTGCCAGCAGAAGTAGCGGAGTGGATACGCAGTATTTT.

This clonotype has ten or more counts. V is TRBV19 and J is TRBJ2-2, with no clear D. Trimming took 2 bases from V and 6 from J, leaving 13 bases between them. Per the germline V gene, CDR1 is LNHDA and CDR2 is SQIVND (reference sequence). CDR3 length equals 15 residues. CDR3: CASSISQHFPGELFF. The CDR3 DNA is TGTGCCAGTAGTATATCCCAGCACTTCCCCGGGGAGCTGTTTTTT.

The sample holds many counts of this clonotype. V usage is TRBV18 and J usage is TRBJ2-5; 7 positions match TRBD2. Germline V gives CDR1 KGHSH, CDR2 LQKENI. J gave up 1 base and V 2 bases, and 7 bases lay outside the gene matches. This CDR3 is built from 16 residues. The chain's CDR3 is CASSPLAGGSQETQYF. For the CDR3, the DNA is TGTGCCAGCTCACCATTGGCAGGCGGGAGCCAAGAGACCCAGTACTTC.

The chain employs TRBV18 and TRBJ2-6; D remains ambiguous. Trimming took off 3 bases at V and 4 bases at J, with 7 bases between the two ends. The CDR3 is made up of 14 amino acids. Germline-derived CDR1 and CDR2 are KGHSH and LQKENI. The CDR3 is CASSPTAGANVLTF. As DNA, the CDR3 is TGTGCCAGCTCACCGACCGCGGGGGCCAACGTCCTGACTTTC.

The chain links TRBV10-3 to TRBJ2-5; 7 bases align to TRBD1. The CDR3 has 15 residues. V lost 3 bases and J lost 2; bases outside the gene matches: 6. The germline V gene has CDR1 ENHRY and CDR2 SYGVKD. CDR3 loop: CAISDGTASQETQYF. The DNA for the CDR3 is TGTGCCATCAGTGATGGGACAGCCTCTCAAGAGACCCAGTACTTC.

This clonotype has a handful of counts. V usage is TRBV25-1 and J usage is TRBJ2-1, with 14 bases that match TRBD2. Germline CDR1 MGHDK, CDR2 SYGVNS. Unmatched junction bases numbered 9, after V lost 4 bases and J lost 4 bases. This CDR3 has 18 residues. The CDR3, as DNA: TGTGCCAGCAGTGCCCCCCGGACTAGCGGGAGGAGATACAATGAGCAGTTCTTC. Its translation is CASSAPRTSGRRYNEQFF.

This clonotype showed up many times. V usage is TRBV15 and J usage is TRBJ2-1; no firm D call. Germline V gene sequence: CDR1 LNHNV, CDR2 YYDKDF (reference sequence). The CDR3 is 14 amino acids. V was pared by 6 bases and J by 3 bases, with 12 bases between. The CDR3 DNA reads as TGTGCCACCAGTCGGGCCTCGAACTACAATGAGCAGTTCTTC. This sequence encodes CATSRASNYNEQFF.

This clonotype was recorded a few times. The genes are TRBV11-2 and TRBJ2-5; possible D gene TRBD1, 6 bases. Germline lookup yields CDR1 SGHAT and CDR2 FQNNGV. The CDR3 extends over 16 amino acids. V lost 6 bases to trimming and J lost 5 bases, with 22 bases between them. The CDR3 loop is CASSIGNRQGGETQYF. The CDR3 DNA reads TGTGCCAGCAGTATAGGGAACCGACAAGGGGGTGAGACCCAGTACTTC.

This clonotype was observed a handful of times. The V call is TRBV3-1, the J call TRBJ2-1; 9 bases agree with TRBD1. This CDR3 has 15 amino acids. CDR1 is LGHDT and CDR2 is YNNKEL in the germline V gene (reference sequence). V lost 6 bases, J lost 8 bases, and 11 bases stayed unmatched. The CDR3 protein is CASSSPGQGVDEQFF. The CDR3 DNA follows: TGTGCCAGCAGTTCCCCGGGACAGGGTGTCGATGAGCAGTTCTTC.

This clonotype turned up a few times. The chain recombines TRBV7-8 with TRBJ2-7; no firm D call. The CDR3 is made up of 10 amino acids. Germline CDR1 is SGHVS and CDR2 is FQNEAQ. The CDR3 bases are TGTTGGGCAGTCCTCTACGAGCAGTACTTC. Its protein is CWAVLYEQYF.

This clonotype was seen at least ten times. The V call is TRBV5-1, the J call TRBJ2-7; the D call may be TRBD1 or TRBD2 (5 bases each). Germline V gene lookup returns CDR1 SGHRS and CDR2 YFSETQ. V was pared by 4 bases and J by 3 bases, with 17 bases between. The CDR3 sequence is 15 residues long. DNA for the CDR3: TGCGCCAGCAGCCCCGGGACCTCAGAGATCTACGAGCAGTACTTC. Translation gives CASSPGTSEIYEQYF.

This clonotype was detected many times. The rearrangement uses TRBV6-5 and TRBJ2-3; D tentatively reads TRBD1 or TRBD2 (5 bases each). Trimming pared 0 bases from V and 6 bases from J, leaving 16 bases between. Germline CDR1 MNHEY, CDR2 SVGAGI. This CDR3 has 16 amino acids. The CDR3 region has the DNA TGTGCCAGCAGTTACTCGACACCGGGGCCAGGGGATACGCAGTATTTT. It translates to CASSYSTPGPGDTQYF.

At least ten counts were recorded for this clonotype. V gene TRBV5-1 combines with J gene TRBJ2-1; D unresolved. Germline CDR1 is SGHRS and CDR2 is YFSETQ. CDR3 length equals 16 residues. Deletions cut 2 bases from V and 0 bases from J, with 12 bases between. The CDR3 loop reads CASSFRASSSYNEQFF. Here the CDR3 DNA reads TGCGCCAGCAGCTTTAGGGCTTCGAGCTCCTACAATGAGCAGTTCTTC.

This clonotype was detected many times. The V call is TRBV24-1, the J call TRBJ2-3, with a tentative D call TRBD2 (5 bases). Germline-derived CDR1 and CDR2 are KGHDR and SFDVKD. This CDR3 is built from 16 residues. Trimming removed 3 bases at V and 1 base at J, with 13 bases between. The CDR3 loop is CATSDGRMGGTDTQYF. CDR3 nucleotides: TGTGCCACCAGTGATGGACGAATGGGAGGCACAGATACGCAGTATTTT.

The V and J genes are TRBV4-1 and TRBJ1-1; a weak D match, TRBD1 (5 bases). V lost 0 bases to trimming and J lost 1 base, with 9 bases between them. Germline V CDR1 and CDR2: MGHRA, YSYEKL. This CDR3 contains 15 residues. CDR3: CASSQEGAGNTEAFF. The CDR3 coding sequence is TGCGCCAGCAGCCAAGAAGGGGCTGGGAACACTGAAGCTTTCTTT.

This chain uses TRBV14 with TRBJ2-7; the match to TRBD1 covers 8 bases. V lost 1 base and J lost 2; bases outside the gene matches: 7. The CDR3 has 16 residues. Germline CDR1 reads SGHDN; CDR2 reads FVKESK. This chain's CDR3 is CASSQVDRGGTYEQYF. CDR3 DNA sequence: TGTGCCAGCAGCCAAGTCGACAGGGGAGGCACCTACGAGCAGTACTTC.

This clonotype was detected a few times. The chain links TRBV5-1 to TRBJ2-5, with D tentatively TRBD1 (6 bases). Trimming pared 4 bases from V and 6 bases from J, leaving 10 bases between. The length of the CDR3 is 12 residues. Per the germline V gene, CDR1 is SGHRS and CDR2 is YFSETQ. In DNA, the CDR3 is TGCGCCAGCAGCGAACAGGGCCAGACCCAGTACTTC. Protein sequence: CASSEQGQTQYF.

Ten or more counts support this clonotype. J is TRBJ1-1 and V is TRBV24-1; no definite D call. The CDR3 has 13 amino acids. From germline, CDR1 is KGHDR and CDR2 SFDVKD. The V and J ends lost 9 bases and 4 bases respectively, with 14 bases between them. As DNA, the CDR3 is TGTGCCACCTCTGGACCGGGATCCACTGAAGCTTTCTTT. It encodes CATSGPGSTEAFF.

This clonotype was recorded at least ten times. DNA of the CDR3: TGTGCCAGCAGTTACTCTCGACAACGTCAGCCCCAGCATTTT. It specifies CASSYSRQRQPQHF. The J gene is TRBJ1-5, the V gene TRBV6-5, with D uncertain. This CDR3 comprises 14 residues. Looked up from germline, CDR1 is MNHEY and CDR2 is SVGAGI. V was pared by 0 bases and J by 6 bases, with 9 bases between.

This clonotype has a handful of counts. A clone one base away is much larger, so this may be a read error. V gene TRBV20-1 combines with J gene TRBJ2-1; 8 bases map to TRBD2. This CDR3 has 16 residues. Germline V CDR1 and CDR2: DFQATT, SNEGSKA (reference sequence). The chain's CDR3 is CCANHQETSVQRGQFF. The CDR3 nucleotides are TGCTGTGCCAACCACCAAGAGACTAGCGTGCAGAGGGGGCAGTTCTTC.

This clonotype was counted many times. J is TRBJ2-1 and V is TRBV3-1; tentatively, D is TRBD2 (6 bases). CDR1 LGHDT and CDR2 YNNKEL come from the germline V gene (reference sequence). The V end was cut by 3 bases, the J end by 4 bases, with 10 bases between. CDR3 length: 14 residues. This chain's CDR3 is CASSQASEYNEQFF. CDR3 DNA: TGTGCCAGCAGCCAGGCTAGCGAGTACAATGAGCAGTTCTTC.

The sample holds many counts of this clonotype. The chain carries TRBV12-5 and TRBJ2-5; the D gene is possibly TRBD2 (5 bases). The germline gives CDR1 LGHNT, CDR2 FRNRAP. V was pared by 0 bases and J by 1 base, with 21 bases between. The CDR3 covers 19 residues. CDR3 nucleotide sequence: TGTGCTAGTGGTTTGGTCGTCGTGGATGGGGAGCGCGGCCAAGAGACCCAGTACTTC. Translated: CASGLVVVDGERGQETQYF.

This clonotype was observed at least ten times. CDR3: CASSKELTNYGYTF. In DNA form, the CDR3 reads TGTGCCAGCAGCAAGGAACTCACTAACTATGGCTACACCTTC. J is TRBJ1-2 and V is TRBV14; D unresolved. This CDR3 comprises 14 residues. Trimming shortened V by 5 bases and J by 0 bases, and 10 bases separated the two germline ends. The germline V gene encodes CDR1 SGHDN and CDR2 FVKESK. Full variable domain (rest looked up from reference TRBV14 and TRBJ1-2): EAGVTQFPSHSVIEKGQTVTLRCDPISGHDNLYWYRRVMGKEIKFLLHFVKESKQDESGMPNNRFLAERTGGTYSTLKVQPAELEDSGVYFCASSKELTNYGYTFGSGTRLTVV.